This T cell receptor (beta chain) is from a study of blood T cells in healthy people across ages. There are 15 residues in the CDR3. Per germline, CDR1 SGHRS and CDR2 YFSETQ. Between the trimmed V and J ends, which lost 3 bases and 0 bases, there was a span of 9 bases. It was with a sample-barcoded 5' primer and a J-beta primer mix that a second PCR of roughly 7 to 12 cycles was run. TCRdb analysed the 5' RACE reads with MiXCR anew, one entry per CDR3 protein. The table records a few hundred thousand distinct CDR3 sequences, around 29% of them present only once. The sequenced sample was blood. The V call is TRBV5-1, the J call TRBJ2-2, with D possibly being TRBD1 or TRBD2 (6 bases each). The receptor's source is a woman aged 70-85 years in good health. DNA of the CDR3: TGCGCCAGCAGCTGGAGGGGGGCGAACACCGGGGAGCTGTTTTTT. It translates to CASSWRGANTGELFF.